This TCR beta chain derives from a study of cytomegalovirus exposure and HLA in healthy donors. Regarding the study as a whole: A prior analysis recorded that most TCR beta V segments were productive about 87% or about 30% of the time.

This PCR relied on a set of 60 Vbeta primers and 13 Jbeta primers. Produced via immunoSEQ multiplex PCR; TCRdb's table is partial and in-frame only. The data hold over 100,000 clones, with around 80% observed a single time. CDR3 length: 13 amino acids. CDR1 KGHSH and CDR2 LQKENI come from the germline V gene. V dropped 3 bases and J dropped 5; count of bases not matched to a gene: 1. The count of this clone is one. Its matching antigen is unknown. Other nucleotide sequences from this sample produce the same CDR3. Specimen: PBMCs. The rearrangement links TRBV18 to TRBJ1-5, with 7 bases fitting TRBD1. The receptor was isolated from a woman in her late teens or twenties in good health and CMV-seropositive. CDR3 residues: CASSPTGDQPQHF. For the CDR3, the DNA is TGTGCCAGCTCACCTACAGGGGATCAGCCCCAGCATTTT.